The rows below give T cell receptor beta chains drawn from one sample of a study of OX40 agonist ivuxolimab in advanced cancers. This table comes from immunoSEQ multiplex PCR, and its TCRdb copy is limited to in-frame clones, with some not included. The sample carries approximately 60,000 clones, roughly 90% recorded once. This material consisted of CD4+ or CD8+ T cells sorted from blood, taken in a trial of the OX40 agonist ivuxolimab. These receptors came from an adult with an advanced solid tumor such as melanoma, head and neck, liver or kidney cancer. The CDR3 runs from the conserved cysteine through the conserved F or W. The D gene is left open where the match is weak. Some rows mark clone size as missing; the rest say once, few, many or name a class of expanded clone.

V,size,J,D,DNA,CDR3
TRBV5-1,NA,TRBJ2-1,TRBD1,TGCGCCAGCAGCTCGGGACAGACCTACAATGAGCAGTTCTTC,CASSSGQTYNEQFF
TRBV5-1,NA,TRBJ1-5,NA,TGCGCCAGCAGCTTGTCAGGGAATAGCAATCAGCCCCAGCATTTT,CASSLSGNSNQPQHF
TRBV6-1,NA,TRBJ1-1,NA,TGTGCCAGCAGTGAAGCTTCAGTGAACACTGAAGCTTTCTTT,CASSEASVNTEAFF
TRBV6-5,once,TRBJ1-4,NA,TGTGCCAGCAAGGGACCAGGGACGAGAGAAAAACTGTTTTTT,CASKGPGTREKLFF
TRBV7-6,NA,TRBJ1-5,NA,TGTGCCAGCAGCGAGGGGGGGTTTAATCAGCCCCAGCATTTT,CASSEGGFNQPQHF
TRBV19,NA,TRBJ1-2,TRBD1,TGTGCCAGTACACCGACAGGGAACTACTATGGCTACACCTTC,CASTPTGNYYGYTF
TRBV23-1,NA,TRBJ1-2,NA,TGCGCCAGCAGTCAAGAGGGTGGCCAGGCTTTGTCCTGTGGCTACACCTTC,CASSQEGGQALSCGYTF
TRBV18,NA,TRBJ2-1,NA,TGTGCCAGCTCACTAGCGGCCCACAATGAGCAGTTCTTC,CASSLAAHNEQFF
TRBV9,NA,TRBJ1-1,NA,TGTGCCAGCAGCCCGGGGACGAGGAACACTGAAGCTTTCTTT,CASSPGTRNTEAFF
TRBV7-9,NA,TRBJ1-1,NA,TGTGCCAGCAGCGTAGGGCCGGGAAAGGCTTTCTTT,CASSVGPGKAFF
TRBV4-2,once,TRBJ1-1,TRBD1,TGTGCCAGCAGCCAAAGGACAGGGCTGGGCACTGAAGCTTTCTTT,CASSQRTGLGTEAFF
TRBV28,NA,TRBJ1-2,TRBD1,TGTGCCAGCAGTGCAGGGGGCGGCTATGGCTACACCTTC,CASSAGGGYGYTF
TRBV27,NA,TRBJ2-1,NA,TGTGCCAGCAGTTTATATAAGGCGGACAATGAGCAGTTCTTC,CASSLYKADNEQFF
TRBV12-1,once,TRBJ2-7,NA,TGTGCCAGCAGCTTCCCCCTATGGCTAGCGGGAACGGGCGAGCAGTACTTC,CASSFPLWLAGTGEQYF
TRBV7-8,NA,TRBJ2-2,NA,TGTGCCAGCAGCCCCCGGTCCCCGCGGGGCACCGGGGAGCTGTTTTTT,CASSPRSPRGTGELFF
TRBV5-1,NA,TRBJ1-2,NA,TGCGCCAGCAGCTTGGCAGATAACTATGGCTACACCTTC,CASSLADNYGYTF
TRBV4-1,NA,TRBJ1-4,TRBD1,TGCGCCAGTACAGGGGGAAATAATGAAAAACTGTTTTTT,CASTGGNNEKLFF
TRBV2,NA,TRBJ1-2,TRBD1,TGTGCCAGCAGTGTAGGGGACAGGAATGGCTACACCTTC,CASSVGDRNGYTF
TRBV11-2,NA,TRBJ2-3,NA,TGTGCCAGCGGGCGATCCCGGGACGCTTCAATGGATACGCAGTATTTT,CASGRSRDASMDTQYF
TRBV11-1,NA,TRBJ2-1,NA,TGTGCCAGACTCCTGACAGACAGCTCCTACAATGAGCAGTTCTTC,CARLLTDSSYNEQFF
TRBV6-6,NA,TRBJ2-7,TRBD2,TGTGCCAGCAGTTACGGGGGGACTAGAGGCTACGAGCAGTACTTC,CASSYGGTRGYEQYF
TRBV4-1,NA,TRBJ2-7,NA,TGCGCCAGCAGCTCAAACCCGACTAGTAATGACTACGAGCAGTACTTC,CASSSNPTSNDYEQYF
TRBV6-6,NA,TRBJ2-7,TRBD1,TGTGCCAGCAGTCGACAGGGGACCGTTCTTTCCTACGAGCAGTACTTC,CASSRQGTVLSYEQYF
TRBV6-5,NA,TRBJ2-5,TRBD2,TGTGCCAGCAGACTGGGGCTAGCGGGAGACGAGACCCAGTACTTC,CASRLGLAGDETQYF
TRBV6-6,once,TRBJ1-1,NA,TGTGCCAGCAGTTATGGACAGAACACTGAAGCTTTCTTT,CASSYGQNTEAFF
TRBV6-5,NA,TRBJ2-2,NA,TGTGCCAGCACCCTACGGGACTCCCACACCGGGGAGCTGTTTTTT,CASTLRDSHTGELFF
TRBV7-8,NA,TRBJ1-5,NA,TGTGCCAGCAGCATAGACACCCACAATCAGCCCCAGCATTTT,CASSIDTHNQPQHF
TRBV7-8,NA,TRBJ1-2,NA,TGTGCCAGCAGCCCTAGGACAACGGCTGACGGCTACACCTTC,CASSPRTTADGYTF
TRBV5-1,NA,TRBJ1-5,TRBD1,TGCGCCAGCAGCTCGGGACAGCCGAATCAGCCCCAGCATTTT,CASSSGQPNQPQHF
TRBV11-2,NA,TRBJ2-3,TRBD2,TGTGCCAGCAGCTTCGATCGGGGGGCAGATACGCAGTATTTT,CASSFDRGADTQYF
TRBV29-1,NA,TRBJ1-5,TRBD1,TGCAGCGTGGGCGACAGGGGCAATCAGCCCCAGCATTTT,CSVGDRGNQPQHF
TRBV6-5,NA,TRBJ1-6,NA,TGTGCCAGCACCCCCCTTCAGGGATCACCCCTCCACTTT,CASTPLQGSPLHF
TRBV6-5,NA,TRBJ2-7,NA,TGTGCCAGCAGGTCTGGTGGTGCGGACGAGCAGTACTTC,CASRSGGADEQYF
TRBV10-3,NA,TRBJ1-2,NA,TGTGCCATCAGAGAGACCCGTCAGGATGGCTACACCTTC,CAIRETRQDGYTF
TRBV18,NA,TRBJ2-5,NA,TGTGCCAGCTCACCAATTAAAGGGCAGCATTGGTGGGAGACCCAGTACTTC,CASSPIKGQHWWETQYF
TRBV6-5,NA,TRBJ1-5,TRBD1,TGTGCCAGCAGTTACTCGGGACAGGGCAACAATCAGCCCCAGCATTTT,CASSYSGQGNNQPQHF
TRBV4-2,NA,TRBJ2-7,TRBD2,TGTGCCAGCAGCCAAGAGGGACTAGCGGGAGGTTCCCACGAGCAGTACTTC,CASSQEGLAGGSHEQYF
TRBV4-1,few,TRBJ2-3,NA,TGCGCCAGCAGCCAAGATTTTTGGCAGGCGGGCACAGATACGCAGTATTTT,CASSQDFWQAGTDTQYF
TRBV27,NA,TRBJ1-2,NA,TGTGCCAGCAGTTTAGAAGGTACACAGAACTATGGCTACACCTTC,CASSLEGTQNYGYTF
TRBV30,NA,TRBJ2-7,NA,TGTGCCTGGAGTGTGACGGGGACGAGCTCCTACGAGCAGTACTTC,CAWSVTGTSSYEQYF
TRBV5-5,NA,TRBJ2-5,TRBD1,TGTGCCAGCAGCTTGGCGGCCGCGACAGGGGAAGAGACCCAGTACTTC,CASSLAAATGEETQYF
TRBV20-1,NA,TRBJ2-7,NA,TGCAGTGCTAGAGCCTGGGACGAGCAGTACTTC,CSARAWDEQYF
TRBV11-3,NA,TRBJ2-1,TRBD2,TGTGCCAGCAGCTCCGCGGGGGGCTCCTACAATGAGCAGTTCTTC,CASSSAGGSYNEQFF
TRBV7-8,NA,TRBJ2-7,NA,TGTGCCAGCAGTCGCGGGATCTCCTACGAGCAGTACTTC,CASSRGISYEQYF
TRBV5-4,NA,TRBJ2-3,TRBD2,TGTGCCAGCAGCTGGGGGCTAGCGGGGGGAGTCACAGATACGCAGTATTTT,CASSWGLAGGVTDTQYF
TRBV11-3,NA,TRBJ1-1,NA,TGTGCCAGCAGCCGGACAGCGAACACTGAAGCTTTCTTT,CASSRTANTEAFF
TRBV7-2,NA,TRBJ1-2,TRBD1,TGTGCCAGCAGCTTAGATGGGCTGACAGGGGTTGGCTACACCTTC,CASSLDGLTGVGYTF
TRBV18,NA,TRBJ2-5,NA,TGTGCCAGCTCACCACGTGACAGTTCCCAAGAGACCCAGTACTTC,CASSPRDSSQETQYF
TRBV27,NA,TRBJ2-2,NA,TGTGCCAGCAGTTTCAGGCAGGGGCCAAATAGTGGCGGGGAGCTGTTTTTT,CASSFRQGPNSGGELFF
TRBV29-1,NA,TRBJ1-4,NA,TGCAGCGTAAAGGACAGAACGGTTTCCAATGAAAAACTGTTTTTT,CSVKDRTVSNEKLFF
TRBV6-1,few,TRBJ1-6,TRBD1,TGTGCCAGCAGTGAAGCGGGCCGGGACAGGGCCATCAATTCACCCCTCCACTTT,CASSEAGRDRAINSPLHF
TRBV9,NA,TRBJ2-2,NA,TGTGCCAGCAGCGTAGGATCGGAGCTAGCTAACACCGGGGAGCTGTTTTTT,CASSVGSELANTGELFF
TRBV11-3,NA,TRBJ2-3,NA,TGTGCCAGCAGCTTAGTCAGTCCGGGCACAGATACGCAGTATTTT,CASSLVSPGTDTQYF
TRBV30,NA,TRBJ1-4,TRBD1,TGTGCCTGGAGTACAGGGGGTGAAAAACTGTTTTTT,CAWSTGGEKLFF
TRBV27,NA,TRBJ1-1,NA,TGTGCCAGCAGTTCTTACACTGAAGCTTTCTTT,CASSSYTEAFF
TRBV11-2,once,TRBJ2-3,NA,TGTGCCAGCAGCTTAATATCGGACAGCCATACGCAGTATTTT,CASSLISDSHTQYF
TRBV29-1,NA,TRBJ2-7,TRBD2,TGCAGCGTTGAAGGGACTAGCGGGAACTCCTACGAGCAGTACTTC,CSVEGTSGNSYEQYF